Listed here is a single T cell receptor beta chain. Its antigen is unknown. The sample originates from a study of graft-versus-host responses after intestinal transplantation. Study background: Anti-thymocyte globulin induction was given to all recipients, followed by tacrolimus and steroids for around three years.

Assay: immunoSEQ multiplex PCR; the TCRdb copy retains only in-frame clones and omits some. Of roughly 27,000 clones in the sample, around four fifths are singletons; the top ten hold more than 0.95%. Study-level results: Peak circulating GvH clone levels were associated with early post-transplant HvG declines. Within the allografts of patients who had graft-donor T cell macrochimerism, graft-versus-host to host-versus-graft clonal ratios were high.

V was trimmed by 7 bases and J by 5 bases, leaving 8 bases between them. The CDR3 covers 11 residues. Germline V gene sequence: CDR1 SNHLY, CDR2 FYNNEI. This sample comprised PBMCs, obtained approximately four weeks after intestinal transplant. This sequence joins TRBV2 and TRBJ2-5, with D unresolved. This clonotype was obtained from a human patient who received an intestinal transplant, so some T cells may come from the graft donor. CDR3 region: CASTGWETQYF. As DNA, the CDR3 is TGTGCCAGCACCGGTTGGGAGACCCAGTACTTC.